This passage covers 21 T cell receptor beta chains from one sample sequenced in a study of post-analysis software for immune sequencing data. Their antigen targets remain unknown. Unique molecular identifiers were built into the TCR beta cDNA libraries. TCRdb re-analysed the PCR reads in MiXCR, keeping a single row per CDR3 protein. The data show some 800,000 distinct CDR3 sequences, about 45% seen once. Whole-study findings and limits: TRBV5-6, TRBV5-1 and TRBV20-1 were among four or five TRBV segments more frequent in patients than controls.

Sequenced material: blood. These receptors were obtained from a girl aged 10 to 17 with multiple sclerosis.

This clonotype appeared a few times. The chain carries TRBV11-2 and TRBJ1-2; D uncertain. CDR3 length: 14 residues. V was clipped by 2 bases and J by 3 bases, with 10 bases between them. The germline V gene encodes CDR1 SGHAT and CDR2 FQNNGV. The CDR3 sequence: CASSLWPGDYGYTF. As DNA, the CDR3 is TGTGCCAGCAGCTTATGGCCAGGTGACTATGGCTACACCTTC.

This clonotype has just a few counts. V is TRBV10-3 and J is TRBJ2-6; D is unclear. In germline, CDR1 is ENHRY, CDR2 SYGVKD. Trimming shortened V by 2 bases and J by 0 bases, and 5 bases separated the two germline ends. This CDR3 spans 15 amino acids. CDR3 sequence reads: CAISEAISGANVLTF. The CDR3 region has the DNA TGTGCCATCAGTGAGGCCATCTCTGGGGCCAACGTCCTGACTTTC.

The chain joins TRBV7-9 to TRBJ2-5; D gene unclear. The better agreement between TRBJ2-7 and the DNA end casts doubt on the J call. Germline V lookup: CDR1 SEHNR, CDR2 FQNEAQ (reference sequence). CDR3 length: 12 amino acids. The CDR3 loop is CASSLEGVEQYF. CDR3 DNA sequence: TGTGCCAGCAGCTTAGAGGGTGTCGAGCAGTACTTC.

The chain links TRBV25-1 to TRBJ2-1; perhaps D is TRBD1 or TRBD2 (6 bases each). Germline lookup yields CDR1 MGHDK and CDR2 SYGVNS. V lost 7 bases, J lost 7 bases, and 14 bases lay in between. The CDR3 is 13 amino acids. The CDR3 spells CASMGAGTNEQFF. The CDR3 nucleotides read TGTGCCAGCATGGGGGCCGGGACTAATGAGCAGTTCTTC.

This rearrangement joins TRBV3-1 to TRBJ2-3; 13 bases align to TRBD2. CDR1 is LGHDT, CDR2 YNNKEL, per germline (reference sequence). The CDR3 spans 15 residues. Trimming took 4 bases from V and 8 from J; bases not matched to a gene: 6. The chain's CDR3 is CASSPGTSGDSTQYF. The CDR3 DNA sequence: TGTGCCAGCAGCCCCGGGACTAGCGGGGACTCTACGCAGTATTTT.

V usage is TRBV29-1 and J usage is TRBJ2-5, with a possible D match to TRBD2 (6 bases). V was clipped by 7 bases and J by 1 base, with 16 bases between them. From germline, CDR1 is SQVTM and CDR2 ANQGSEA. CDR3 length: 14 residues. CDR3 sequence reads: CSAGVRGTQETQYF. As DNA, the CDR3 is TGCAGCGCCGGGGTTCGGGGGACCCAAGAGACCCAGTACTTC.

This clonotype came up a few times. The chain carries TRBV28 and TRBJ1-2, with D tentatively TRBD1 (6 bases). From germline, CDR1 is MDHEN and CDR2 SYDVKM. The V and J ends lost 5 bases and 4 bases respectively, with 17 bases between them. There are 15 residues in the CDR3. CDR3 loop: CASSPPTGPIYGYTF. In DNA, the CDR3 is TGTGCCAGCAGTCCGCCGACAGGCCCCATCTATGGCTACACCTTC.

J is TRBJ1-4 and V is TRBV4-3, with 9 nucleotides matching TRBD1. V lost 4 bases, J lost 7 bases, and 16 bases stayed unmatched. The CDR3 totals 18 residues. Germline V gives CDR1 LGHNA, CDR2 YSLEER. The CDR3 here is CASSRGIGAGQGGEKLFF. CDR3 DNA: TGCGCCAGCAGCCGCGGAATCGGGGCGGGACAGGGAGGTGAAAAACTGTTTTTT.

The chain recombines TRBV7-8 with TRBJ2-4; maybe TRBD1 (6 bases). The end of the DNA aligns better with TRBJ2-7, so the J call may be wrong. The germline gives CDR1 SGHVS, CDR2 FQNEAQ. CDR3 length: 16 residues. The CDR3 region is CASSFGSGTKLYEQYF. CDR3 nucleotide sequence: TGTGCCAGCAGCTTTGGGTCCGGGACAAAACTTTACGAGCAGTACTTC.

Concerning this clonotype: Compared with germline, one end of the junction differs, possibly owing to a read error. This chain uses TRBV6-2 or TRBV6-3 with TRBJ2-1, with D possibly being TRBD1 (6 bases). Germline V gene sequence: CDR1 MNHEY, CDR2 SVGEGT. The CDR3 has 16 amino acids. The CDR3 DNA reads as TGTGCCAGCAGTCGTTCCCAGGGGCCTCCGTACAATGAGCGGTTCTTC. Translation: CASSRSQGPPYNERFF.

This clonotype is a singleton in its sample. J is TRBJ2-5 and V is TRBV7-9; D might be TRBD1 (5 bases). CDR1 SEHNR and CDR2 FQNEAQ come from the germline V gene (reference sequence). The CDR3 loop spans 13 amino acids. V lost 4 bases and J 5 bases, leaving 11 bases between the germline ends. The CDR3 nucleotides are TGTGCCAGCAGCTCCAGGGTTTTCGAGACCCAGTACTTC. This translates into CASSSRVFETQYF.

This clonotype has just a few counts. This rearrangement joins TRBV29-1 to TRBJ2-1; 12 nucleotides match TRBD2. The V and J ends lost 4 bases and 7 bases, in that order; junction bases with no gene match: 5. CDR1 and CDR2 from the germline V gene are SQVTM and ANQGSEA. This CDR3 comprises 14 residues. CDR3 residues: CSVGLAGAGNEQFF. The CDR3 DNA reads as TGCAGCGTTGGACTAGCGGGAGCGGGGAATGAGCAGTTCTTC.

The rearrangement links TRBV5-1 to TRBJ2-5, with 9 bases matching TRBD1. Germline V CDR1 and CDR2: SGHRS, YFSETQ. The CDR3 extends over 15 amino acids. Unmatched junction bases numbered 5, after V lost 3 bases and J lost 2 bases. CDR3 in amino acids: CASSYGTGFQETQYF. DNA for the CDR3: TGCGCCAGCAGCTACGGGACAGGGTTTCAAGAGACCCAGTACTTC.

The chain is built from TRBV27 and TRBJ2-1, with TRBD2 identical over 13 bases. CDR1 is MNHEY, CDR2 SMNVEV, per germline (reference sequence). V was clipped by 5 bases and J by 0 bases; unmatched bases: 19. The CDR3 is 22 amino acids. CDR3 coding DNA: TGTGCCAGCAGTACAGGGTGGGGGACTAGCGGGATTAGGACCAGCTCCTACAATGAGCAGTTCTTC. This translates into CASSTGWGTSGIRTSSYNEQFF.

The V gene is TRBV6-1, the J gene TRBJ2-7, with 8 bases identical to TRBD1. The CDR3 runs 14 residues. J lost 1 base, V lost 7 bases, and 6 bases had no gene match. Germline V lookup: CDR1 MNHNS, CDR2 SASEGT. CDR3 sequence (DNA): TGTGCCAGCACACGCGGGACAGGATCCTACGAGCAGTACTTC. This encodes CASTRGTGSYEQYF.

CDR3 amino acids: CSVDRSAGDSYEQYF. CDR3 sequence (DNA): TGCAGCGTTGACCGGTCTGCGGGAGATTCCTACGAGCAGTACTTC. The J gene is TRBJ2-7, the V gene TRBV29-1; 7 nucleotides match TRBD2. J was trimmed by 1 base and V by 3 bases; bases with no gene match: 9. Germline V lookup: CDR1 SQVTM, CDR2 ANQGSEA. This CDR3 comprises 15 residues.

The rearrangement links TRBV19 to TRBJ2-4, with TRBD2 matching over 7 bases. The CDR3 totals 16 residues. The junction had 7 bases not matched to a gene; V was cut back by 2 bases and J by 3 bases. Per the germline V gene, CDR1 is LNHDA and CDR2 is SQIVND (reference sequence). Here the CDR3 DNA reads TGTGCCAGTAGTATACCGGCGGGAGTCGGCAAAAACATTCAGTACTTC. Protein sequence: CASSIPAGVGKNIQYF.

The chain combines TRBV20-1 with TRBJ1-2; 8 nucleotides line up with TRBD1. This CDR3 is 13 amino acids long. The germline V gene encodes CDR1 DFQATT and CDR2 SNEGSKA (reference sequence). The CDR3 DNA reads TGCAGACCAAAGAACAGGGGGGTGGATGGCTACACCTTC. Translation gives CRPKNRGVDGYTF.

The V gene is TRBV14, the J gene TRBJ2-5; D call uncertain. Germline V gives CDR1 SGHDN, CDR2 FVKESK. The germline V and J ends were trimmed by 0 bases and 4 bases, with 6 bases remaining between them. This CDR3 contains 13 residues. The CDR3 loop reads CASSQDWGETQYF. CDR3 DNA sequence: TGTGCCAGCAGCCAAGATTGGGGAGAGACCCAGTACTTC.

The genes are TRBV27 and TRBJ1-5; D might be TRBD1 (5 bases). V was pared by 0 bases and J by 3 bases, with 9 bases between. Germline V gene sequence: CDR1 MNHEY, CDR2 SMNVEV (reference sequence). The CDR3 is 15 residues long. The CDR3 DNA is TGTGCCAGCAGTTTATCCTACAGGTCCAATCAGCCCCAGCATTTT. Protein: CASSLSYRSNQPQHF.

V gene TRBV7-6 combines with J gene TRBJ2-4; D is possibly TRBD1 (6 bases). The DNA matches TRBJ2-7 better at its end, which makes the J call doubtful. The V gene's germline CDR1 is SGHVS and CDR2 FNYEAQ. The CDR3 spans 14 residues. The CDR3 sequence: CASSFGDTSYEQYF. The CDR3 DNA reads TGTGCCAGCAGCTTTGGGGACACCTCCTACGAGCAGTACTTC.